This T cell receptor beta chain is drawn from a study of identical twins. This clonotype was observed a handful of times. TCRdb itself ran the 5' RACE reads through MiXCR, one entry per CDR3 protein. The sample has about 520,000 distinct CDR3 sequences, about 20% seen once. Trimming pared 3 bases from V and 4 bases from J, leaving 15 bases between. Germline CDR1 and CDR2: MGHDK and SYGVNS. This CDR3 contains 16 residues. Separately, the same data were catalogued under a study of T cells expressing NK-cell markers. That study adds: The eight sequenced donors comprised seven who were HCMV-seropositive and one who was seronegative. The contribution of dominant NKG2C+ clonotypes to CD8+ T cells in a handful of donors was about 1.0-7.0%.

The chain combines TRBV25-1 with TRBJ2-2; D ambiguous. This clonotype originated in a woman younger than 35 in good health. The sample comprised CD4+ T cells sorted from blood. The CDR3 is CASSDRNSFGTGELFF. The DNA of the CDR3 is TGTGCCAGCAGTGATCGAAATAGCTTTGGCACCGGGGAGCTGTTTTTT.